The 28 T cell receptor beta chains given below trace back to one sample, sequenced in a study of T cells in Graves' hyperthyroidism and ophthalmopathy. RNA transcripts served as the template for amplifying TCR beta CDR3 regions. A first-round RT-PCR of the TCR CDR3 used the HTBI primer set. TCRdb fed the multiplex PCR reads into MiXCR, producing one record per CDR3 protein. Of around 200,000 distinct CDR3 sequences listed, around 18% are singletons. Sequenced: blood. The receptors come from a man aged 40-50 years with Graves' hyperthyroidism.

This clonotype was found many times. J is TRBJ2-3 and V is TRBV2; D not certain. The germline CDR1 and CDR2 sequences are SNHLY and FYNNEI. The length of the CDR3 is 14 residues. The V end was cut by 1 base, the J end by 0 bases, with 5 bases between. The CDR3 loop is CASSEVESTDTQYF. The CDR3 DNA reads as TGTGCCAGCAGTGAAGTAGAAAGCACAGATACGCAGTATTTT.

This clonotype was counted ten times or more. The J gene is TRBJ2-3, the V gene TRBV30; D not certain. Trimming removed 2 bases at V and 4 bases at J, with 4 bases between. CDR1 and CDR2 from the germline V gene are GTSNPN and SVGIG (reference sequence). This CDR3 is built from 11 residues. The CDR3 here is CAWSMPDTQYF. The CDR3 region has the DNA TGTGCCTGGAGTATGCCAGATACGCAGTATTTT.

In this sample, this clonotype turned up a few times. The gene calls are TRBV7-2 and TRBJ2-3; D gene ambiguous. The CDR3 covers 15 residues. Germline values: CDR1 SGHTA, CDR2 FQGNSA. Trimming took 1 base from V and 1 from J, leaving 9 bases between them. CDR3 protein: CASSLGTPRTDTQYF. The CDR3 region has the DNA TGTGCCAGCAGCTTAGGGACCCCACGCACAGATACGCAGTATTTT.

This clonotype was counted ten times or more. The genes are TRBV5-1 and TRBJ1-5; D unresolved. V was shortened by 5 bases and J by 5 bases, with 17 bases between the two germline ends. The germline gives CDR1 SGHRS, CDR2 YFSETQ. This CDR3 has 15 residues. In DNA form, the CDR3 reads TGCGCCAGCAGTTCAGGCGTTGATCAGTATCAGCCCCAGCATTTT. This codes for CASSSGVDQYQPQHF.

The chain joins TRBV6-1 to TRBJ2-3, with TRBD2 matching 11 bases. Trimming cost V 2 bases and J 8 bases; bases outside gene matches: 6. The CDR3 is 15 amino acids. CDR1 MNHNS and CDR2 SASEGT come from the germline V gene. CDR3 nucleotides: TGTGCCAGCAGTGAAACCACCGGGACTAGCGGTACGCAGTATTTT. Its protein product is CASSETTGTSGTQYF.

This clonotype was found a few times. The rearrangement links TRBV20-1 to TRBJ2-7; D uncertain. The CDR3 spans 13 residues. Germline CDR1 is DFQATT and CDR2 is SNEGSKA (reference sequence). Trimming shortened V by 6 bases and J by 9 bases, and 21 bases separated the two germline ends. The CDR3 spells CSAPVGALFGQYF. The CDR3 DNA sequence: TGCAGTGCCCCTGTGGGTGCCCTTTTTGGGCAGTACTTC.

This clonotype occurred many times. The chain carries TRBV3-1 and TRBJ2-1; possible D gene TRBD1, 5 bases. Per the germline V gene, CDR1 is LGHDT and CDR2 is YNNKEL (reference sequence). V was cut by 11 bases and J by 4 bases, with 18 bases left in between. The CDR3 runs 14 residues. CDR3 bases: TGTGCCTCTCAAGGGCAGGGTTGGTACAATGAGCAGTTCTTC. Its protein is CASQGQGWYNEQFF.

This clonotype was detected ten times or more. This chain links TRBV28 with TRBJ1-1; D is perhaps TRBD1 (5 bases). Germline V lookup: CDR1 MDHEN, CDR2 SYDVKM. V was shortened by 5 bases and J by 10 bases, with 20 bases between the two germline ends. This CDR3 comprises 14 residues. CDR3 DNA sequence: TGTGCCAGCAGTACAACCGGGGACTCAATTGGAGCTTTCTTT. Residues: CASSTTGDSIGAFF.

The chain combines TRBV27 with TRBJ1-3; D call uncertain. V lost 3 bases and J lost 0, with 12 bases in between. Looked up from germline, CDR1 is MNHEY and CDR2 is SMNVEV (reference sequence). The CDR3 covers 16 residues. CDR3 in DNA: TGTGCCAGCAGTTTCCAGACACCGAGCTCTGGAAACACCATATATTTT. This encodes CASSFQTPSSGNTIYF.

The DNA for the CDR3 is TGCGCCAGCAGCCCTATCCCGACAGGGATGGACTATGGCTACACCTTC. Protein sequence: CASSPIPTGMDYGYTF. The J gene is TRBJ1-2, the V gene TRBV4-1; 7 nucleotides line up with TRBD1. With V trimmed by 4 bases and J by 3 bases, 11 bases remained unmatched. The CDR3 runs 16 residues. The germline V gene has CDR1 MGHRA and CDR2 YSYEKL.

The rearrangement uses TRBV3-1 and TRBJ2-7; either TRBD1 or TRBD2 may fit D (5 bases each). Germline V CDR1 and CDR2: LGHDT, YNNKEL (reference sequence). V was clipped by 1 base and J by 4 bases, with 11 bases between them. The CDR3 sequence is 14 residues long. CDR3 DNA: TGTGCCAGCAGCCAAGGTTTCGGGGCGTACGAGCAGTACTTC. Translation gives CASSQGFGAYEQYF.

This clonotype was counted between two and nine times. The genes are TRBV7-9 and TRBJ2-7, with 16 bases identical to TRBD2. After removal of 5 bases from V and 2 bases from J, the junction contained 12 bases not matched to a gene. Germline V gene lookup returns CDR1 SEHNR and CDR2 FQNEAQ (reference sequence). CDR3 size: 19 residues. As DNA, the CDR3 is TGTGCCAGCAGCCTTGTACCGGGACTAGCGGGGGGGAGTACCTACGAGCAGTACTTC. Translating gives CASSLVPGLAGGSTYEQYF.

This clonotype was detected ten times or more. The chain has TRBV11-1 and TRBJ2-5; D is perhaps TRBD2 (5 bases). CDR1 is SGHAT, CDR2 FQDESV, per germline (reference sequence). V was shortened by 2 bases and J by 4 bases, with 11 bases between the two germline ends. The CDR3 contains 14 residues. The DNA of the CDR3 is TGTGCCAGCAGCTTATTAGTCGAGGGAGAGACCCAGTACTTC. Translated, it gives CASSLLVEGETQYF.

The chain links TRBV6-1 to TRBJ1-1, with a possible D match to TRBD1 (6 bases). V was trimmed by 8 bases and J by 0 bases, leaving 7 bases between them. The CDR3 sequence is 12 residues long. Germline lookup yields CDR1 MNHNS and CDR2 SASEGT. DNA of the CDR3: TGTGCCAGCGACAGGTTGAACACTGAAGCTTTCTTT. Translated, it gives CASDRLNTEAFF.

Many counts were recorded for this clonotype. The chain couples TRBV10-3 to TRBJ1-1; D unresolved. Trimming left V 0 bases short and J 0 bases short, with 8 bases between. The CDR3 runs 15 residues. Germline V gene data show CDR1 as ENHRY and CDR2 as SYGVKD. The CDR3 nucleotides are TGTGCCATCAGTGAGTCGAACGGCATGAACACTGAAGCTTTCTTT. Amino acid sequence: CAISESNGMNTEAFF.

The table lists this clonotype with many counts. The chain has TRBV28 and TRBJ2-7; 8 positions match TRBD1. Germline CDR1 MDHEN, CDR2 SYDVKM. Unmatched junction bases numbered 11, after V lost 4 bases and J lost 6 bases. This CDR3 has 15 residues. The CDR3: CASSSSTDRAGEQYF. The CDR3 nucleotides read TGTGCCAGCAGTTCGTCCACGGACAGGGCCGGCGAGCAGTACTTC. The entire variable domain, with the rest obtained from reference TRBV28 and TRBJ2-7, is as follows: DVKVTQSSRYLVKRTGEKVFLECVQDMDHENMFWYRQDPGLGLRLIYFSYDVKMKEKGDIPEGYSVSREKKERFSLILESASTNQTSMYLCASSSSTDRAGEQYFGPGTRLTVT.

In this sample, this clonotype turned up many times. The rearrangement links TRBV7-2 to TRBJ2-1, with D possibly TRBD2 on 5 matching bases. Germline-derived CDR1 and CDR2 are SGHTA and FQGNSA. Trimming removed 2 bases from V and 8 bases from J, with 10 bases in between. There are 13 residues in the CDR3. For the CDR3, the DNA is TGTGCCAGCAGCTTATCCTCGGAGGATGAGCAGTTCTTC. Translating gives CASSLSSEDEQFF. The full variable domain, rest sourced from reference TRBV7-2 and TRBJ2-1, is GAGVSQSPSNKVTEKGKDVELRCDPISGHTALYWYRQSLGQGLEFLIYFQGNSAPDKSGLPSDRFSAERTGGSVSTLTIQRTQQEDSAVYLCASSLSSEDEQFFGPGTRLTVL.

The chain has TRBV12-3 or TRBV12-4 and TRBJ1-5; the match to TRBD1 covers 10 bases. The CDR3 is made up of 19 amino acids. The V and J ends lost 7 bases and 1 base, in that order; junction bases with no gene match: 16. CDR3 nucleotides: TGTGCCAGCACCCAACGAAAACTACCGGGACAGGGGAGCAATCAGCCCCAGCATTTT. Translation: CASTQRKLPGQGSNQPQHF.

This clonotype was detected ten times or more. This chain's CDR3 is CASSYRTGGNYEQYF. CDR3 DNA: TGTGCCAGCAGTTACCGGACAGGTGGGAACTACGAGCAGTACTTC. The chain combines TRBV6-2 or TRBV6-3 with TRBJ2-7, with 7 nucleotides matching TRBD1. There are 15 residues in the CDR3. Germline CDR1 reads MNHEY; CDR2 reads SVGEGT. V gave up 2 bases and J gave up 3 bases; unmatched junction bases: 7.

Remarks on this clonotype: One base away lies a much larger clone, so this may be a sequencing read error. This is likely a read error, given that the CDR3 carries no conserved phenylalanine or tryptophan at its end. V usage is TRBV18 and J usage is TRBJ1-5; possible D gene TRBD1, 6 bases. The V gene lost 6 bases and the J gene lost 0 bases, with 12 bases spanning the gap. This CDR3 spans 15 amino acids. CDR1 and CDR2 from the germline V gene are KGHSH and LQKENI. The DNA for the CDR3 is TGTGCCAGCTCCTTGGACAGATATAGCAATCAGCCCCAGCATTCT. Its translation: CASSLDRYSNQPQHS.

This clonotype was recorded at least ten times. The V gene is TRBV5-1, the J gene TRBJ1-1; no clear D. V lost 0 bases to trimming and J lost 4 bases, with 13 bases between them. There are 15 residues in the CDR3. Germline values: CDR1 SGHRS, CDR2 YFSETQ. For the CDR3, the DNA is TGCGCCAGCAGCTTGGACCAGCCCGAAAGCACTGAAGCTTTCTTT. It specifies CASSLDQPESTEAFF.

In this sample, this clonotype turned up many times. The chain recombines TRBV28 with TRBJ1-2; 7 bases are shared with TRBD1. V lost 5 bases to trimming and J lost 0 bases; unmatched junction nucleotides: 3. The CDR3 is 14 residues long. Germline V gene lookup returns CDR1 MDHEN and CDR2 SYDVKM. The CDR3 protein is CASSGTATNYGYTF. DNA of the CDR3: TGTGCCAGCAGTGGGACAGCGACTAACTATGGCTACACCTTC.

This clonotype was observed many times. J is TRBJ1-2 and V is TRBV28; the D is unclear. Germline CDR1 MDHEN, CDR2 SYDVKM. V was pared by 7 bases and J by 4 bases, with 13 bases between. This CDR3 has 13 amino acids. CDR3 amino acids: CASTTVGVYGYTF. For the CDR3, the DNA is TGTGCCAGCACCACCGTCGGGGTCTATGGCTACACCTTC.

In its sample, this clonotype was seen many times. The chain employs TRBV5-8 and TRBJ1-4; TRBD1 aligns across 7 bases. Trimming took 0 bases from V and 3 from J; bases not matched to a gene: 8. Germline loops: CDR1 SGHTS, CDR2 YDEGEE. This CDR3 region has 17 residues. The CDR3 sequence: CASSLGGRGLANEKLFF. The CDR3 DNA reads as TGTGCCAGCAGCTTGGGGGGTAGGGGGCTGGCTAATGAAAAACTGTTTTTT. The variable domain in full, completed from reference TRBV5-8 and TRBJ1-4, reads EAGVTQSPTHLIKTRGQQATLRCSPISGHTSVYWYQQALGLGLQFLLWYDEGEERNRGNFPPRFSGRQFPNYSSELNVNALELEDSALYLCASSLGGRGLANEKLFFGSGTQLSVL.

This chain uses TRBV5-1 with TRBJ2-1; TRBD1 might be the D (6 bases). The CDR3 is 13 amino acids. Trimming removed 0 bases from V and 12 bases from J, with 13 bases in between. In germline, CDR1 is SGHRS, CDR2 YFSETQ. The chain's CDR3 is CASSLAPGQRQFF. As DNA, the CDR3 is TGCGCCAGCAGCTTGGCCCCGGGACAACGGCAGTTCTTC.

The chain has TRBV20-1 and TRBJ1-2, with 7 bases that match TRBD1. Trimming removed 6 bases from V and 3 bases from J; junction bases left unmatched: 4. Germline CDR1 reads DFQATT; CDR2 reads SNEGSKA (reference sequence). This CDR3 has 12 residues. The CDR3 sequence is CSARDRYYGYTF. CDR3 in DNA: TGCAGTGCGAGGGACAGATACTATGGCTACACCTTC.

This clonotype was seen many times. The rearrangement joins TRBV3-1 to TRBJ2-5, with D possibly called TRBD1 or TRBD2 (6 bases each). Germline V gene data show CDR1 as LGHDT and CDR2 as YNNKEL (reference sequence). This CDR3 is built from 16 residues. Trimming removed 5 bases at V and 2 bases at J, with 18 bases between. The CDR3 DNA sequence: TGTGCCAGCAGCACACTTGGAGGGGGGCCACAAGAGACCCAGTACTTC. Encoded protein: CASSTLGGGPQETQYF.

This clonotype was found many times. The rearrangement joins TRBV7-3 to TRBJ1-1; TRBD1 aligns across 10 bases. The CDR3 covers 14 residues. The V gene's germline CDR1 is SGHTA and CDR2 FQGTGA. V lost 5 bases, J lost 7 bases, and 7 bases stayed unmatched. The CDR3 sequence: CASSLTRTGGEAFF. As DNA, the CDR3 is TGTGCCAGCAGCCTCACCCGGACAGGGGGTGAAGCTTTCTTT.